The TCR beta chain under discussion was sequenced for a study of identical twins. This clonotype was recorded many times. TCRdb recomputed calls from the 5' RACE reads with MiXCR, one row per CDR3 protein. The data show 550,000 to 700,000 distinct CDR3 sequences, with 21% seen just once and 4% to 5.5% held by the top ten. Germline V CDR1 and CDR2: DFQATT, SNEGSKA (reference sequence). The V gene end was trimmed by 5 bases and the J gene end by 8 bases; junction bases not matched to a gene: 7. The CDR3 consists of 13 residues. The sample was also reused in another study, on T cells expressing NK-cell markers. As that study records: One of the eight sequenced donors was seronegative, whereas the other seven were HCMV-seropositive.

The receptor comes from a woman aged 18-29 years in good health. What was sequenced was PBMCs. The V and J genes are TRBV20-1 and TRBJ1-2; 11 bases align to TRBD1. The CDR3 protein is CSARTGGVWGYTF. The DNA of the CDR3 is TGCAGTGCTCGGACAGGGGGCGTATGGGGCTACACCTTC.